These 30 T cell receptor beta chains originate from one sample sequenced in a study of T cell changes during pregnancy in multiple sclerosis. Assay used: immunoSEQ multiplex PCR; TCRdb lists only in-frame clones, some missing. The sample carries approximately 83,000 clones, approximately 92% recorded once. Specimen: peripheral blood, collected in the first trimester of pregnancy. The receptors come from a female donor with multiple sclerosis, enrolled in a pregnancy study.

CDR3 sequence (DNA): TGTGCCAGCAGTTACTTCCGGGGACAGGGCAACACTGAAGCTTTCTTT. Encoded protein: CASSYFRGQGNTEAFF. The chain uses TRBV6-5 and TRBJ1-1; TRBD1 agrees at 9 bases. The CDR3 is 16 residues long. J was trimmed by 2 bases and V by 1 base; bases with no gene match: 5. The germline V gene encodes CDR1 MNHEY and CDR2 SVGAGI.

The chain uses TRBV7-2 and TRBJ1-5; D remains ambiguous. This CDR3 spans 13 amino acids. In germline, CDR1 is SGHTA, CDR2 FQGNSA. Trimming cost V 6 bases and J 3 bases, with 9 bases left between them. In DNA form, the CDR3 reads TGTGCCAGCAGTCTTAATTCCAATCAGCCCCAGCATTTT. Its protein is CASSLNSNQPQHF. The full variable domain, completed using reference TRBV7-2 and TRBJ1-5, is GAGVSQSPSNKVTEKGKDVELRCDPISGHTALYWYRQSLGQGLEFLIYFQGNSAPDKSGLPSDRFSAERTGGSVSTLTIQRTQQEDSAVYLCASSLNSNQPQHFGDGTRLSIL.

The chain employs TRBV5-6 and TRBJ1-1; D call uncertain. The ends were cut back, 3 bases at V and 3 bases at J, with 6 bases in the middle. The CDR3 is made up of 12 amino acids. Germline CDR1 and CDR2: SGHDT and YYEEEE. The CDR3 protein is CASSYSHTEAFF. The CDR3 DNA sequence: TGTGCCAGCAGCTACAGCCACACTGAAGCTTTCTTT.

The CDR3 region is CASSPQPGQGYEQYF. CDR3 coding DNA: TGTGCCAGCAGCCCGCAACCGGGACAGGGCTACGAGCAGTACTTC. J is TRBJ2-7 and V is TRBV7-2, with 9 bases lining up with TRBD1. Trimming removed 5 bases from V and 3 bases from J; junction bases left unmatched: 8. This CDR3 is built from 15 residues. Germline CDR1 and CDR2: SGHTA and FQGNSA.

The CDR3 nucleotides read TGTGCCAGCAAGAGCATTAATGAGCAGTTCTTC. Its protein product is CASKSINEQFF. The gene calls are TRBV6-1 and TRBJ2-1, with no clear D. Trimming removed 7 bases at V and 7 bases at J, with 8 bases between. CDR3 size: 11 residues. Germline lookup yields CDR1 MNHNS and CDR2 SASEGT.

The gene calls are TRBV15 and TRBJ1-3, with TRBD1 matching over 7 bases. Germline CDR1 is LNHNV and CDR2 is YYDKDF (reference sequence). The CDR3 runs to 16 residues. Trimming at V came to 1 base and at J to 2 bases, leaving 5 bases not matched to a gene. The CDR3 is CATSRAGTAPGNTIYF. CDR3 coding DNA: TGTGCCACCAGCAGAGCCGGGACAGCTCCTGGAAACACCATATATTTT.

The chain links TRBV11-1 to TRBJ1-1; 10 nucleotides line up with TRBD1. Trimming cost V 7 bases and J 1 base; bases outside gene matches: 9. The germline V gene encodes CDR1 SGHAT and CDR2 FQDESV (reference sequence). The CDR3 is made up of 16 amino acids. In DNA form, the CDR3 reads TGTGCCAGCACTGAGACAGGGGGCGAGGGGAACACTGAAGCTTTCTTT. This encodes CASTETGGEGNTEAFF.

The V call is TRBV6-1, the J call TRBJ1-4; the D is unclear. The V gene's germline CDR1 is MNHNS and CDR2 SASEGT. V lost 4 bases, J lost 4 bases, and 10 bases lay in between. The CDR3 sequence is 14 residues long. CDR3 protein: CASSVEALNEKLFF. CDR3 coding DNA: TGTGCCAGCAGTGTTGAAGCGCTTAATGAAAAACTGTTTTTT.

The rearrangement joins TRBV6-1 to TRBJ2-1, with D tentatively TRBD2 (6 bases). Between the trimmed V and J ends, which lost 5 bases and 11 bases, there was a span of 13 bases. CDR1 is MNHNS and CDR2 is SASEGT in the germline V gene. The CDR3 loop spans 12 amino acids. The CDR3 sequence: CASSSRLEQQFF. In DNA form, the CDR3 reads TGTGCCAGCAGTTCCCGACTAGAGCAGCAGTTCTTC.

The chain carries TRBV7-9 and TRBJ2-1; TRBD2 matches 10 bases. The CDR3 covers 13 residues. V shed 11 bases, J shed 6 bases, and the junction held 7 bases outside the gene matches. Germline V CDR1 and CDR2: SEHNR, FQNEAQ (reference sequence). The CDR3 region is CALGPSGGNEQFF. CDR3 sequence (DNA): TGTGCCCTGGGGCCTAGCGGGGGCAATGAGCAGTTCTTC.

The chain carries TRBV6-1 and TRBJ2-5; D remains ambiguous. Trimming left V 7 bases short and J 5 bases short, with 11 bases between. Germline V gives CDR1 MNHNS, CDR2 SASEGT. The CDR3 extends over 12 amino acids. CDR3 DNA: TGTGCCAGCAATTCTAATTCGGAGACCCAGTACTTC. Protein sequence: CASNSNSETQYF.

This clone has a single count. The V call is TRBV7-9, the J call TRBJ2-1; no firm D call. Germline CDR1 SEHNR, CDR2 FQNEAQ (reference sequence). The V end was cut by 2 bases, the J end by 0 bases, with 8 bases between. The CDR3 sequence is 15 residues long. CDR3 sequence reads: CASSLRTISYNEQFF. CDR3 coding DNA: TGTGCCAGCAGCTTAAGAACAATCTCCTACAATGAGCAGTTCTTC.

The V and J genes are TRBV30 and TRBJ1-1, with D hard to call. The V end lost 4 bases, the J end lost 6 bases, and 12 bases lay between the germline ends. The CDR3 contains 12 residues. Germline V gives CDR1 GTSNPN, CDR2 SVGIG (reference sequence). The CDR3 DNA is TGTGCCTGGATCCCGGGTGAGGCTGAAGCTTTCTTT. Its protein is CAWIPGEAEAFF.

In its sample, this clone was seen once. The chain combines TRBV5-4 with TRBJ2-1; 7 bases are shared with TRBD1. In germline, CDR1 is SGHNT, CDR2 YYREEE (reference sequence). This CDR3 is 14 amino acids long. Trimming at V came to 1 base and at J to 3 bases, leaving 1 base not matched to a gene. In DNA, the CDR3 is TGTGCCAGCAGCTTGAGGGACAGCTACAATGAGCAGTTCTTC. Amino acid sequence: CASSLRDSYNEQFF.

This clone was observed a few times. The chain has TRBV5-8 and TRBJ1-1; D gene ambiguous. V lost 0 bases to trimming and J lost 4 bases, with 7 bases between them. This CDR3 contains 13 residues. Germline V CDR1 and CDR2: SGHTS, YDEGEE. Here the CDR3 reads CASSLVPGTEAFF. DNA for the CDR3: TGTGCCAGCAGCTTGGTACCAGGCACTGAAGCTTTCTTT.

The V gene is TRBV19, the J gene TRBJ2-5, with D tentatively TRBD2 (6 bases). Germline V gene sequence: CDR1 LNHDA, CDR2 SQIVND (reference sequence). Trimming left V 6 bases short and J 5 bases short, with 13 bases between. The CDR3 length is 13 residues. This chain's CDR3 is CASRRAGGETQYF. CDR3 nucleotide sequence: TGTGCCAGTAGAAGAGCCGGGGGTGAGACCCAGTACTTC.

The chain is built from TRBV18 and TRBJ2-7, with D maybe TRBD1 (6 bases). The CDR3 spans 14 residues. CDR1 and CDR2 from the germline V gene are KGHSH and LQKENI. The V gene lost 3 bases and the J gene lost 2 bases, with 11 bases spanning the gap. Written as DNA, the CDR3 is TGTGCCAGCTCACCGGACAGTTCGACCTACGAGCAGTACTTC. Translated: CASSPDSSTYEQYF. The variable domain in full, completed from reference TRBV18 and TRBJ2-7, reads NAGVMQNPRHLVRRRGQEARLRCSPMKGHSHVYWYRQLPEEGLKFMVYLQKENIIDESGMPKERFSAEFPKEGPSILRIQQVVRGDSAAYFCASSPDSSTYEQYFGPGTRLTVT.

This rearrangement joins TRBV27 to TRBJ1-1; weak D call: TRBD1 (6 bases). The ends were cut back, 2 bases at V and 8 bases at J, with 15 bases in the middle. CDR3 length: 14 amino acids. Germline assignment: CDR1 MNHEY and CDR2 SMNVEV (reference sequence). The CDR3, as DNA: TGTGCCAGCAGTTTAGCGGGGGCAGGTCAAGAAGCTTTCTTT. It specifies CASSLAGAGQEAFF.

This chain joins TRBV4-1 and TRBJ2-3; 7 positions agree with TRBD1. This CDR3 has 15 amino acids. The germline V gene has CDR1 MGHRA and CDR2 YSYEKL. Trimming took 3 bases from V and 2 from J; bases not matched to a gene: 5. The CDR3 nucleotides read TGCGCCAGCAGCCAGCACGGGACAGCCACAGATACGCAGTATTTT. Translated, it gives CASSQHGTATDTQYF.

The chain carries TRBV18 and TRBJ2-7, with TRBD1 identical over 9 bases. There are 14 residues in the CDR3. V lost 2 bases and J lost 6; bases outside the gene matches: 5. Germline V CDR1 and CDR2: KGHSH, LQKENI. The CDR3 DNA reads TGTGCCAGCTCACCAGGGGACAGGGTAGGCGAGCAGTACTTC. This translates into CASSPGDRVGEQYF.

This chain joins TRBV2 and TRBJ1-2, with 10 positions matching TRBD1. V shed 7 bases, J shed 4 bases, and the junction held 12 bases outside the gene matches. CDR3 length equals 16 residues. The germline CDR1 and CDR2 sequences are SNHLY and FYNNEI. In DNA form, the CDR3 reads TGTGCCAGCAATCGAGGGGGGGACAGGGGTCTCTATGGCTACACCTTC. Translation: CASNRGGDRGLYGYTF.

This chain links TRBV5-6 with TRBJ1-2; 7 bases are a match to TRBD1. The trim removed 0 bases at V and 2 bases at J, leaving 7 bases unmatched. Germline-derived CDR1 and CDR2 are SGHDT and YYEEEE. The CDR3 runs 16 residues. The CDR3 region has the DNA TGTGCCAGCAGCTTGGTAGCGGGGACAGCCAACTATGGCTACACCTTC. Translation gives CASSLVAGTANYGYTF.

The chain joins TRBV7-9 to TRBJ2-7; TRBD2 matches at 9 bases. The germline V gene has CDR1 SEHNR and CDR2 FQNEAQ (reference sequence). CDR3 length equals 15 residues. V shed 5 bases and J 4 bases; nucleotides not matched to a gene: 9. The CDR3 DNA follows: TGTGCCAGCAGCGCACGGACTAGCGAGGGGTACGAGCAGTACTTC. This translates into CASSARTSEGYEQYF. The full variable domain, with the rest looked up from reference TRBV7-9 and TRBJ2-7, is DTGVSQNPRHKITKRGQNVTFRCDPISEHNRLYWYRQTLGQGPEFLTYFQNEAQLEKSRLLSDRFSAERPKGSFSTLEIQRTEQGDSAMYLCASSARTSEGYEQYFGPGTRLTVT.

The gene calls are TRBV5-6 and TRBJ1-4, with D unresolved. V lost 6 bases and J lost 0, with 15 bases in between. Looked up from germline, CDR1 is SGHDT and CDR2 is YYEEEE. CDR3 length: 16 residues. CDR3 nucleotides: TGTGCCAGCACCGGGAGGAGGTTTGCAACTAATGAAAAACTGTTTTTT. This codes for CASTGRRFATNEKLFF.

The chain employs TRBV18 and TRBJ1-3, with a weak D call TRBD1 (6 bases). With 1 base removed from V and 0 bases from J, the gap between germline ends came to 13 bases. Germline V gene sequence: CDR1 KGHSH, CDR2 LQKENI. The CDR3 spans 17 residues. CDR3 amino acids: CASSPLPQGPSGNTIYF. The CDR3 nucleotides read TGTGCCAGCTCACCACTGCCCCAGGGGCCCTCTGGAAACACCATATATTTT. Full variable domain (outside the CDR3, taken from reference TRBV18 and TRBJ1-3): NAGVMQNPRHLVRRRGQEARLRCSPMKGHSHVYWYRQLPEEGLKFMVYLQKENIIDESGMPKERFSAEFPKEGPSILRIQQVVRGDSAAYFCASSPLPQGPSGNTIYFGEGSWLTVV.

This sequence joins TRBV9 and TRBJ2-1, with 10 bases that match TRBD2. The V and J ends lost 1 base and 7 bases, in that order; junction bases with no gene match: 8. This CDR3 contains 16 residues. CDR1 and CDR2 from the germline V gene are SGDLS and YYNGEE. For the CDR3, the DNA is TGTGCCAGCAGCGTATTAGGAGCGGGGGGGAGTAATGAGCAGTTCTTC. The encoded protein is CASSVLGAGGSNEQFF.

Written as DNA, the CDR3 is TGTGCCAGCAGTACCGGGACAGGGGTTTCCGGGGAGCTGTTTTTT. It yields the protein CASSTGTGVSGELFF. The chain is built from TRBV5-4 and TRBJ2-2; 10 bases align to TRBD1. J gave up 6 bases and V 5 bases, and 7 bases lay outside the gene matches. Germline CDR1 SGHNT, CDR2 YYREEE (reference sequence). This CDR3 is 15 amino acids long. Combining the CDR3 with reference TRBV5-4 and TRBJ2-2 gives the whole variable domain ETGVTQSPTHLIKTRGQQVTLRCSSQSGHNTVSWYQQALGQGPQFIFQYYREEENGRGNFPPRFSGLQFPNYSSELNVNALELDDSALYLCASSTGTGVSGELFFGEGSRLTVL.

This chain uses TRBV19 with TRBJ1-5, with no clear D. The length of the CDR3 is 16 residues. V was trimmed by 3 bases and J by 5 bases, leaving 17 bases between them. Germline lookup yields CDR1 LNHDA and CDR2 SQIVND (reference sequence). CDR3: CASSMDGAWSHQPQHF. The CDR3 DNA reads TGTGCCAGTAGTATGGATGGTGCTTGGAGCCATCAGCCCCAGCATTTT.

This sequence joins TRBV5-1 and TRBJ1-2, with 7 bases identical to TRBD1. The CDR3 totals 16 residues. The germline V gene has CDR1 SGHRS and CDR2 YFSETQ. The V and J ends lost 0 bases and 8 bases, in that order; junction bases with no gene match: 13. The CDR3 DNA reads TGCGCCAGCAGCTTGGTCCCCCAGCAGGGGGACGGAGGCTACACCTTC. Protein product: CASSLVPQQGDGGYTF.

This clone was seen only once. The CDR3, as DNA: TGTGCCAGCAGCTCCATGAGGGATTCACCCCTCCACTTT. It codes for CASSSMRDSPLHF. V usage is TRBV13 and J usage is TRBJ1-6; the D is unclear. Germline V gives CDR1 PRHDT, CDR2 FYEKMQ (reference sequence). Trimming removed 4 bases at V and 8 bases at J, with 9 bases between. The CDR3 has 13 amino acids.